Presented here are 21 T cell receptor beta chains from one specimen sequenced in a study of T cell clusters in autoimmune cytopenias. TRB was amplified by touch-down multiplex PCR, primer pools A and B combined. TCRdb re-called the multiplex PCR reads, yielding one record per CDR3 amino acid sequence without DNA. The table lists about 15,000 distinct CDR3 sequences. Each sample's input was about 250 ng genomic DNA, some 38,000 genome equivalents. Sequenced material: peripheral blood. Source of these receptors: a human donor with an autoimmune cytopenia or autoimmune hepatitis (not recorded which).

V gene TRBV10-3 combines with J gene TRBJ2-1. CDR3 length: 12 amino acids. Germline lookup yields CDR1 ENHRY and CDR2 SYGVKD. The chain's CDR3 is CAISDVAPEQFF.

By frequency, this clonotype is medium-sized. The chain recombines TRBV29-1 with TRBJ1-1; the TCRdb D gene call, TRBD1, has no DNA to confirm it. Germline-derived CDR1 and CDR2 are SQVTM and ANQGSEA. The CDR3 has 13 residues. The CDR3 is CSVAPLTGTEAFF.

The V gene is TRBV6-6, the J gene TRBJ1-2; as DNA is missing, the TRBD1 call by TCRdb cannot be tested. Germline CDR1 is MNHNY and CDR2 is SVGAGI (reference sequence). The CDR3 totals 14 residues. The CDR3 protein is CASSYGQGTHGYTF.

The V call is TRBV15, the J call TRBJ2-7. The CDR3 extends over 15 amino acids. Germline V gene lookup returns CDR1 LNHNV and CDR2 YYDKDF (reference sequence). CDR3 sequence: CATSRDPGRTYEQYF. Supplemented by reference TRBV15 and TRBJ2-7, the full variable domain reads DAMVIQNPRYQVTQFGKPVTLSCSQTLNHNVMYWYQQKSSQAPKLLFHYYDKDFNNEADTPDNFQSRRPNTSFCFLDIRSPGLGDTAMYLCATSRDPGRTYEQYFGPGTRLTVT.

The chain carries TRBV7-9 and TRBJ2-7; absent DNA, TCRdb's TRBD1 call cannot be checked. The CDR3 spans 20 residues. CDR1 and CDR2 from the germline V gene are SEHNR and FQNEAQ (reference sequence). The CDR3 protein is CASSGLKRGQGALTTYEQYF. Full variable domain (remainder filled in from reference TRBV7-9 and TRBJ2-7): DTGVSQNPRHKITKRGQNVTFRCDPISEHNRLYWYRQTLGQGPEFLTYFQNEAQLEKSRLLSDRFSAERPKGSFSTLEIQRTEQGDSAMYLCASSGLKRGQGALTTYEQYFGPGTRLTVT.

The J gene is TRBJ2-2, the V gene TRBV5-6; there is no DNA to check the TCRdb D call of TRBD2. The germline gives CDR1 SGHDT, CDR2 YYEEEE. The CDR3 loop spans 16 amino acids. CDR3 residues: CARSLRTSGCTGELFF.

The chain uses TRBV7-9 and TRBJ2-1; TCRdb outputs TRBD2, but without DNA this stays unchecked. Germline-derived CDR1 and CDR2 are SEHNR and FQNEAQ (reference sequence). The CDR3 consists of 15 residues. This CDR3 is CASSFGTRTYNEQFF.

The chain is built from TRBV6-5 and TRBJ1-1; without DNA, the TCRdb call of TRBD1 cannot be checked. Germline assignment: CDR1 MNHEY and CDR2 SVGAGI. The CDR3 length is 12 residues. CDR3 sequence reads: CASSPGGAEAFF.

The V gene is TRBV11-1, the J gene TRBJ1-6; the D call from TCRdb, TRBD1, cannot be confirmed without DNA. This CDR3 has 15 amino acids. Germline lookup yields CDR1 SGHAT and CDR2 FQDESV (reference sequence). The CDR3 reads CASSPLSANNSPLHF.

The chain has TRBV6-6 and TRBJ2-7; there is no DNA to check the TCRdb D call of TRBD1. The germline gives CDR1 MNHNY, CDR2 SVGAGI (reference sequence). CDR3 length: 14 residues. The CDR3 loop is CASTYGQGNYEQYF.

The V call is TRBV20-1, the J call TRBJ1-6; TCRdb's assignment of TRBD1 cannot be checked, as there is no DNA. CDR1 and CDR2 (germline): DFQATT, SNEGSKA (reference sequence). The CDR3 has 14 residues. CDR3 protein: CSARDLGDGSPLHF.

The chain recombines TRBV6-2 or TRBV6-3 with TRBJ2-5; lacking DNA, the TRBD1 call made by TCRdb goes unchecked. Germline assignment: CDR1 MNHEY and CDR2 SVGEGT. This CDR3 has 15 amino acids. CDR3 sequence reads: CASSPTGGHGETQYF.

The chain links TRBV6-1 to TRBJ2-7; TCRdb calls TRBD1, which cannot be checked without DNA. The CDR3 totals 13 residues. The germline V gene has CDR1 MNHNS and CDR2 SASEGT. The CDR3: CASTWDRTYEQYF.

By frequency, this clonotype is medium-sized (0.01 to 0.1%). This chain joins TRBV19 and TRBJ2-2; the TCRdb D gene call, TRBD1, has no DNA to confirm it. Looked up from germline, CDR1 is LNHDA and CDR2 is SQIVND (reference sequence). The CDR3 sequence is 16 residues long. The CDR3 spells CASSPSGNRATGELFF.

The CDR3 loop reads CASSYSRARGANVLTF. The chain links TRBV6-6 to TRBJ2-6; the TCRdb D gene call, TRBD2, has no DNA to confirm it. Germline CDR1 and CDR2: MNHNY and SVGAGI (reference sequence). CDR3 size: 16 residues.

In terms of frequency, this clonotype is medium-sized. This sequence joins TRBV19 and TRBJ2-2; TCRdb's D call of TRBD2 is untestable without DNA. CDR1 and CDR2 from the germline V gene are LNHDA and SQIVND (reference sequence). CDR3 length: 14 residues. CDR3 sequence: CASSAGLNTGELFF.

The V and J genes are TRBV6-1 and TRBJ1-5; no DNA is available, so the TRBD1 call from TCRdb remains unchecked. Per germline, CDR1 MNHNS and CDR2 SASEGT. CDR3 size: 17 residues. The CDR3 loop reads CASSGGRGTGGDQPQHF.

The gene calls are TRBV18 and TRBJ2-7; TCRdb proposes TRBD1, but this gene call is untestable without DNA. The CDR3 is 15 amino acids. Germline V CDR1 and CDR2: KGHSH, LQKENI. CDR3 in amino acids: CASSPVGTGVHEQYF.

V and J are TRBV18 and TRBJ2-7; TCRdb calls TRBD1, which cannot be checked without DNA. This CDR3 has 14 amino acids. Germline V lookup: CDR1 KGHSH, CDR2 LQKENI. The CDR3 reads CASFNDRGRLEQYF.

The V gene is TRBV6-1, the J gene TRBJ1-6. This CDR3 comprises 13 residues. Germline CDR1 MNHNS, CDR2 SASEGT. The CDR3 sequence: CASSVRSLSPLHF.

The rearrangement links TRBV30 to TRBJ2-7; TCRdb selects TRBD2, and the lack of DNA leaves this call unchecked. Germline V gene sequence: CDR1 GTSNPN, CDR2 SVGIG (reference sequence). The CDR3 loop spans 14 amino acids. The CDR3 protein is CAWSIGTSVDEQYF.